Below are 5 T cell receptor beta chains sequenced from a single sample in a study of blood T cell repertoires in COVID-19. The repertoire was sequenced with immunoSEQ multiplex PCR; TCRdb's copy has only in-frame clones and lacks some. The sample carries 35,000 to 50,000 clones, roughly 70% recorded once. The sequencing input was peripheral blood. Receptor source: a man older than 75 with acute or convalescent COVID-19.

Comment on this clone: This may stem from a read error, because a much larger clone lies one nucleotide away. Different DNA sequences within this sample yield the same CDR3. This chain links TRBV6-2 or TRBV6-3 with TRBJ2-7, with D maybe TRBD1 (5 bases). This CDR3 contains 14 residues. Germline CDR1 MNHEY, CDR2 SVGEGT. CDR3 DNA sequence: TGTGCCAGCAGTTACTCGAAGGACACCTACGAGCAGTATTTC. Protein: CASSYSKDTYEQYF.

The chain uses TRBV9 and TRBJ2-2; no definite D call. Trimming took 0 bases from V and 4 from J, leaving 4 bases between them. There are 13 residues in the CDR3. Per germline, CDR1 SGDLS and CDR2 YYNGEE. CDR3 in DNA: TGTGCCAGCAGCGTAGTCGGCACCGGGGAGCTGTTTTTT. This codes for CASSVVGTGELFF.

The rearrangement links TRBV6-4 to TRBJ1-6, with TRBD1 matching over 9 bases. Germline loops: CDR1 MRHNA, CDR2 SNTAGT. This CDR3 contains 14 residues. V lost 4 bases and J lost 11; bases outside the gene matches: 6. CDR3 in DNA: TGTGCCAGCAGTGCCGGGGACAGGGCTGCACCCCTCCACTTT. Protein: CASSAGDRAAPLHF.

The chain combines TRBV9 with TRBJ1-1, with 7 positions matching TRBD1. The CDR3 extends over 17 amino acids. CDR1 is SGDLS, CDR2 YYNGEE, per germline. J lost 5 bases, V lost 4 bases, and 17 bases had no gene match. The DNA of the CDR3 is TGTGCCAGCAGCTCCCCAGTGAGGGCAGGGGGATATACTGAAGCTTTCTTT. This gives the protein CASSSPVRAGGYTEAFF.

This chain links TRBV3-1 (or the pseudogene TRBV3-2) with TRBJ2-5; the match to TRBD2 covers 13 bases. CDR1 is LGHDT, CDR2 YNNKEL, per germline (reference sequence). With 6 bases clipped from V and 5 bases from J, the junction kept 15 bases outside the gene matches. The length of the CDR3 is 18 residues. CDR3 nucleotides: TGTGCCAGCAGTCTATTAGGACTAGCGGGGGAGCTGGGGGAGACCCAGTACTTC. Its protein is CASSLLGLAGELGETQYF.